This T cell receptor beta chain is drawn from a study of a mutant IDH1 vaccine in newly diagnosed glioma (dated by TCRdb to 2020 to 2023). With regard to the full study: Vaccination started 4-6 weeks after radiotherapy alone, or was given together with temozolomide cycles in the groups whose treatment included chemotherapy. Peripheral blood was collected at six visits: V03 (baseline), V05, V07, V10, V12 and V13. The week-35 safety follow-up was designated visit V12, and the week-47 end of study was designated visit V13. Prior to enrollment, standard therapy consisting of radiotherapy alone, temozolomide alone, or radiochemotherapy with temozolomide had been administered to patients, with the combination being received by most patients. For exploratory analyses, longitudinal TCRB deep sequencing was carried out in about two dozen treated patients wherever samples were available. Of the 25 to 40 patients who were treated, around 62% were male and 37.5% were female, and the mean age was about 37 years. The study at large found these results: It was noted by the authors that analyses of patient blood samples could not be reproduced owing to sample limitations. No apparent relationship was observed between pseudoprogression and alterations in the top peripheral T cell clonotypes detected by TCRB sequencing. PBMC samples for TCRB deep sequencing were selected based on availability. Across multiple MHC alleles, vaccine-induced immune responses were seen in approximately 93% of patients.

V loses 4 bases of germline sequence and J loses 0 bases, and the interval between the two ends is 16 bases. Its CDR3 holds 17 amino acids, cysteine through phenylalanine. The only DNA kept is the CDR3, 51 bases in frame from the first base. The germline V gene provides CDR1 LGHNA and CDR2 YSLEER. A remark on this clone: Its antigen is not yet known. Nothing much larger sits one base from this clone, and base qualities are not available.

Library preparation used the immunoSEQ multiplex PCR assay. The hsTCRB Kit was used according to the manufacturer's protocol to amplify rearranged TCR beta chain sequences. TCRB libraries were sequenced on an Illumina MiSeq. The published analysis was carried out like this. Demultiplexing, trimming and gene mapping were performed with the kit vendor's proprietary platform. TCRdb stores this immuneACCESS table with in-frame sequences only. Part of the clones is absent; in the studies checked, under half of the shortfall reflects unresolved V genes, and no reason is known for the rest. V and J calls and clone size are given by that table; D and trimming were obtained from the DNA. This sample gives about 33,000 clones in total; 80% of them show up just once. The leading ten clones occupy 3% to 4% of the sample. The intended sense of this specimen's time point label: week 35, safety follow-up. A 20-mer mutant IDH1 peptide at 300 micrograms in Montanide made up each vaccine dose, which was injected subcutaneously together with topical imiquimod. Patients received eight vaccinations in weeks 1, 3, 5, 7, 11, 15, 19 and 23, corresponding to visits V03 through V10. Newly diagnosed WHO grade 3 or 4 IDH1-mutant astrocytomas showing loss of nuclear ATRX were present in the donors. The samples were drawn from NOA16, a multicentre, single-arm, open-label phase I trial in Germany that tested a mutant IDH1 peptide vaccine in humans for the first time. The DNeasy Blood and Tissue Kit was used to extract genomic DNA from EDTA blood for TCRB sequencing.

Recombination linked TRBV4-3 to TRBJ1-3, with a weak D call of TRBD1 (5 bases match). The receptor was isolated from a man aged 40-50 years with glioma. Some clones in this sample may be carry-over from other donors' samples. The starting material was PBMCs, obtained from a glioma patient whose treatment included an IDH1 peptide vaccine. The CDR3 is CASSLGRGSISGNTIYF. The sequence in DNA is TGCGCCAGCAGCCTAGGACGGGGCTCAATCTCTGGAAACACCATATATTTT.